The 21 T cell receptor beta chains in this list originate from one sample, sequenced in a study of T-cell reconstitution after alpha-beta-depleted transplantation in children (dated by TCRdb to between 2015 and 2016). The sample's treatment or condition, from its label and the paper: allogeneic hematopoietic cell transplantation with graft depleted of TCRalphabeta T cells and CD19 B cells. Library preparation employed PCR. The sample was run on an Illumina HiSeq 2500. Molecular barcoding was employed in the preparation of TCR libraries, with unique molecular identifiers being used to normalize TCRbeta repertoire quantification. TCRdb ran its own pipeline on the public reads, namely fastp trimming at Q25 and MiXCR clone calling, and kept in-frame beta chains. Entries that share a CDR3 protein sequence are merged under the most common genes and DNA. The sample data list about a million distinct CDR3 sequences, and 25% to 35% of these were observed just once. Over 25% of the sample is taken by the ten largest.

Specimen: PBMCs, mostly from graft donor cells, collected 360 days after TCRalphabeta/CD19-depleted stem cell transplant. These receptors originate from a boy under three years old who had a stem cell transplant for SCID, so the T cells may come from the graft donor.

This clonotype came up a few times. This chain uses TRBV10-3 with TRBJ2-5; TRBD1 matches at 8 bases. CDR1 ENHRY and CDR2 SYGVKD come from the germline V gene. The CDR3 runs to 13 residues. J lost 7 bases, V lost 5 bases, and 6 bases had no gene match. The CDR3 coding sequence is TGTGCCATCAGTAGCAGGGGGCAGGGGACCCAGTACTTC. Translated, it gives CAISSRGQGTQYF.

In its sample, this clonotype was seen a few times. The genes are TRBV29-1 and TRBJ2-7; tentatively, D is TRBD1 (5 bases). The CDR3 has 11 amino acids. Per the germline V gene, CDR1 is SQVTM and CDR2 is ANQGSEA. V lost 7 bases to trimming and J lost 3 bases, with 10 bases between them. CDR3 residues: CSAIRDYEQYF. The CDR3 DNA reads as TGCAGCGCCATCAGGGACTACGAGCAGTACTTC.

The V gene is TRBV5-1, the J gene TRBJ2-3; tentative D call: TRBD2 (5 bases). Trimming stripped 5 bases from V and 0 bases from J, with 10 bases between. The CDR3 runs 14 residues. Looked up from germline, CDR1 is SGHRS and CDR2 is YFSETQ. Here the CDR3 DNA reads TGCGCCAGCAGGGTTGACTATAGCACAGATACGCAGTATTTT. It yields the protein CASRVDYSTDTQYF.

This clonotype was found a few times. The rearrangement uses TRBV11-1 and TRBJ2-5; 9 bases fit TRBD1. Germline loops: CDR1 SGHAT, CDR2 FQDESV (reference sequence). CDR3 length equals 20 residues. The V gene end was trimmed by 0 bases and the J gene end by 2 bases; junction bases not matched to a gene: 16. Here the CDR3 DNA reads TGTGCCAGCAGCTTAGCCCTTAGCTGGGACAGGGCCGCGTTTCAAGAGACCCAGTACTTC. This encodes CASSLALSWDRAAFQETQYF.

The chain employs TRBV12-3 or TRBV12-4 and TRBJ2-1; D is undetermined. Trimming stripped 6 bases from V and 9 bases from J, with 15 bases between. This CDR3 has 13 amino acids. CDR3 coding DNA: TGTGCCAGCAGACTGGCCGAGATCGGTGAGCAGTTCTTC. It is translated as CASRLAEIGEQFF.

The V and J genes are TRBV19 and TRBJ1-1, with D possibly matching TRBD1 (5 bases). Germline V gives CDR1 LNHDA, CDR2 SQIVND (reference sequence). Trimming shortened V by 8 bases and J by 0 bases, and 16 bases separated the two germline ends. This CDR3 comprises 15 residues. CDR3 DNA sequence: TGTGCCAGTCTCCCTCGGGGGTCCATGAACACTGAAGCTTTCTTT. It encodes CASLPRGSMNTEAFF.

This clonotype has just one count. This sequence joins TRBV4-3 and TRBJ2-1; D perhaps matches TRBD1 (8 bases). Looked up from germline, CDR1 is LGHNA and CDR2 is YSLEER. This CDR3 region has 16 residues. V was shortened by 2 bases and J by 9 bases, with 20 bases between the two germline ends. CDR3 protein: CASSQLSGTGRREQFF. CDR3 bases: TGCGCCAGCAGCCAACTCAGCGGGACAGGCCGGCGTGAGCAGTTCTTC.

The V and J genes are TRBV15 and TRBJ2-7; D is tentatively TRBD1 or TRBD2 (7 bases each). Germline CDR1 LNHNV, CDR2 YYDKDF (reference sequence). Trimming removed 0 bases from V and 5 bases from J, with 11 bases in between. The CDR3 loop spans 14 amino acids. The CDR3 sequence is CATSRDAGGDEQYF. The CDR3 nucleotides read TGTGCCACCAGCAGAGATGCAGGGGGGGACGAGCAGTACTTC.

This clonotype showed up just a few times. V gene TRBV20-1 combines with J gene TRBJ2-5, with TRBD2 identical over 12 bases. Germline trimming cut 6 bases from V and 5 bases from J; bases unmatched to any gene: 7. CDR1 is DFQATT and CDR2 is SNEGSKA in the germline V gene (reference sequence). This CDR3 has 14 amino acids. In DNA, the CDR3 is TGCAGTGCCGGACTAGCGGGGCCTCGGGAGACCCAGTACTTC. Translating it yields CSAGLAGPRETQYF.

This clonotype appeared a few times. The chain recombines TRBV12-3 or TRBV12-4 with TRBJ1-6, with D perhaps matching TRBD1 (6 bases). V lost 5 bases to trimming and J lost 8 bases, with 22 bases between them. This CDR3 spans 17 amino acids. DNA of the CDR3: TGTGCCAGCAGTACGCGGGACACCCCAGCTCGTGATTCACCCCTCCACTTT. Protein: CASSTRDTPARDSPLHF.

This chain connects TRBV4-1 to TRBJ2-5; 8 nucleotides match TRBD2. Losses at the gene ends were 1 base for V and 6 bases for J; bases not matched to a gene: 7. The CDR3 covers 15 residues. The germline V gene has CDR1 MGHRA and CDR2 YSYEKL. Here the CDR3 DNA reads TGCGCCAGCAGCCAAGGTTCAGCGGGGGTCAAGACCCAGTACTTC. Translated, it gives CASSQGSAGVKTQYF.

This chain joins TRBV7-9 and TRBJ1-1, with a weak D call TRBD1 (5 bases). Germline CDR1 reads SEHNR; CDR2 reads FQNEAQ (reference sequence). Trimming took 6 bases from V and 5 from J, leaving 7 bases between them. The CDR3 extends over 11 amino acids. The CDR3: CASRYRTEAFF. CDR3 coding DNA: TGTGCCAGCAGGTACAGGACTGAAGCTTTCTTT.

This sequence joins TRBV18 and TRBJ1-3; a possible D gene is TRBD1 (5 bases). The CDR3 totals 16 residues. The ends were cut back, 2 bases at V and 0 bases at J, with 11 bases in the middle. Germline CDR1 and CDR2: KGHSH and LQKENI. The chain's CDR3 is CASSPGQGDSGNTIYF. CDR3 nucleotide sequence: TGTGCCAGCTCACCAGGGCAGGGCGACTCTGGAAACACCATATATTTT.

The chain carries TRBV20-1 and TRBJ2-5; D ambiguous. V was trimmed by 3 bases and J by 1 base, leaving 9 bases between them. CDR3 length: 13 amino acids. Germline CDR1 reads DFQATT; CDR2 reads SNEGSKA (reference sequence). The DNA of the CDR3 is TGCAGTGCTAGCCCCGCAATCCAAGAGACCCAGTACTTC. It translates to CSASPAIQETQYF.

The chain carries TRBV29-1 and TRBJ2-7; 9 bases align to TRBD1. With 2 bases clipped from V and 3 bases from J, the junction kept 2 bases outside the gene matches. The V gene's germline CDR1 is SQVTM and CDR2 ANQGSEA. The CDR3 is 13 amino acids. The CDR3 sequence is CSVEPDRGYEQYF. Here the CDR3 DNA reads TGCAGCGTTGAACCGGACAGGGGCTACGAGCAGTACTTC.

This clonotype was seen a handful of times. V is TRBV20-1 and J is TRBJ2-1; D perhaps matches TRBD1 (5 bases). Germline V lookup: CDR1 DFQATT, CDR2 SNEGSKA (reference sequence). V was trimmed by 1 base and J by 0 bases, leaving 10 bases between them. This CDR3 has 15 amino acids. For the CDR3, the DNA is TGCAGTGCTAGAGGACAGCCCAGCTCCTACAATGAGCAGTTCTTC. Protein product: CSARGQPSSYNEQFF.

The V gene is TRBV28, the J gene TRBJ2-3; 8 positions match TRBD2. The CDR3 contains 14 residues. The trim removed 8 bases at V and 1 base at J, leaving 5 bases unmatched. Germline CDR1 reads MDHEN; CDR2 reads SYDVKM. The CDR3 bases are TGTGCCAGCCTCAGGCGGGGGGGCACAGATACGCAGTATTTT. As protein: CASLRRGGTDTQYF.

This clonotype has only a few counts. The V call is TRBV12-3 or TRBV12-4, the J call TRBJ1-1; the D is unclear. V lost 11 bases to trimming and J lost 2 bases, with 15 bases between them. The CDR3 spans 13 residues. CDR3 amino acids: CASQLRINTEAFF. In nucleotides, the CDR3 is TGTGCCTCCCAGTTGAGGATAAACACTGAAGCTTTCTTT.

This clonotype appeared many times. V gene TRBV6-2 or TRBV6-3 combines with J gene TRBJ2-7, with 8 nucleotides matching TRBD2. The CDR3 consists of 13 residues. Germline values: CDR1 MNHEY, CDR2 SVGEGT. J gave up 13 bases and V 7 bases, and 15 bases lay outside the gene matches. As DNA, the CDR3 is TGTGCCAGCAAATCATCAGCGGGGGTAACGGTTTACTTC. It encodes CASKSSAGVTVYF.

The chain couples TRBV12-3 or TRBV12-4 to TRBJ1-1; 7 bases are a match to TRBD1. V gave up 7 bases and J gave up 0 bases; unmatched junction bases: 8. This CDR3 spans 15 amino acids. Here the CDR3 reads CASIPQGQLNTEAFF. In DNA form, the CDR3 reads TGTGCCAGCATTCCTCAGGGACAGTTGAACACTGAAGCTTTCTTT.

This clonotype was observed a few times. The chain recombines TRBV25-1 with TRBJ2-5; weak D call: TRBD1 (6 bases). Germline assignment: CDR1 MGHDK and CDR2 SYGVNS. V dropped 4 bases and J dropped 2 bases, with 20 bases sitting between them. This CDR3 region has 17 residues. This CDR3 is CASSGGGQMTFQETQYF. The CDR3 bases are TGTGCCAGCAGTGGAGGAGGACAGATGACCTTTCAAGAGACCCAGTACTTC.